A selection of T cell receptor beta chains follows, all from one sample in a study of blood T cell repertoires in COVID-19. Sequencing used immunoSEQ multiplex PCR; TCRdb keeps in-frame clones, though not all of them. The table has under 500,000 clones, roughly 89% seen once. The source material was peripheral blood. These receptors all come from a woman aged 30 to 39 with acute or convalescent COVID-19. Both conserved end residues are part of each CDR3. Each record gives: D gene, J gene, clone size, V gene, CDR3 DNA, CDR3 protein. A D gene is named only where the DNA matches it firmly. Some rows have no size entry. The others give once, few or many, or a class for an expanded clone.

>NA|TRBJ1-4|NA|TRBV3-1/TRBV3-2
TGTGCCAGCAGCCAAGATCCACCAGGGGTTTCGGAAAAACTGTTTTTT
CASSQDPPGVSEKLFF
>NA|TRBJ2-3|NA|TRBV30
TGTGCCTGGAGGACAGGGACTAGCACAGATACGCAGTATTTT
CAWRTGTSTDTQYF
>NA|TRBJ2-5|NA|TRBV12-5
TGTGCTAGTGCCCCCGGGACATCGGACAGTACCCAGTACTTC
CASAPGTSDSTQYF
>TRBD1|TRBJ1-1|NA|TRBV2
TGTGCCAGCAGTGAAGGCAGACAGGGGTACACTGAAGCTTTCTTT
CASSEGRQGYTEAFF
>NA|TRBJ1-2|NA|TRBV11-2
TGTGCCAGCGGACAAGACAGAAATGGCTACACCTTC
CASGQDRNGYTF
>NA|TRBJ1-3|NA|TRBV5-5
TGTGCCAGCAGCTTGTCGTGGCTGTTTTCTGGAAACACCATATATTTT
CASSLSWLFSGNTIYF
>TRBD2|TRBJ2-1|NA|TRBV30
TGTGCCTGGAGTGGGATCGGGGGGGCCGTTGAGCAGTTCTTC
CAWSGIGGAVEQFF
>NA|TRBJ1-5|NA|TRBV6-6
TGTGCCAGCACCTACGTGGCGGGTCAGCCCCAGCATTTT
CASTYVAGQPQHF
>NA|TRBJ2-1|NA|TRBV4-1
TGCGCCAGCAGCCAACGGTTCTACAATGAGCAGTTCTTC
CASSQRFYNEQFF
>NA|TRBJ1-1|few|TRBV5-1
TGCGCCAGCAGCTGGGGGGGCGCGGAAACTGAAGCTTTCTTT
CASSWGGAETEAFF
>TRBD2|TRBJ2-1|NA|TRBV5-1
TGCGCCAGCAGCTATACTAGCGGGGGGGTTGTTGAGCAGTTCTTC
CASSYTSGGVVEQFF
>NA|TRBJ1-1|once|TRBV7-8
TGTGCCAGCATCCCCCCCTCTAACACTGAAGCTTTCTTT
CASIPPSNTEAFF
>TRBD2|TRBJ2-1|NA|TRBV7-6
TGTGCCAGCAGCAGCGGACTAGCGGGGGGGTATGAGCAGTTCTTC
CASSSGLAGGYEQFF
>NA|TRBJ1-6|NA|TRBV6-6
TGTGCCAGCAGTTACTCAGGGGCGGAGGGGAATTCACCCCTCCACTTT
CASSYSGAEGNSPLHF
>TRBD2|TRBJ2-5|NA|TRBV2
TGTGCCAGCACCCAATTGCGGGGGGATCTCCAAGAGACCCAGTACTTC
CASTQLRGDLQETQYF
>NA|TRBJ2-7|NA|TRBV29-1
TGCAGCGTCCAACCCGAGGGCTACGAGCAGTACTTC
CSVQPEGYEQYF
>NA|TRBJ1-1|NA|TRBV2
TGTGCCAGCACTGAAGGGGGGGCTGAAGCTTTCTTT
CASTEGGAEAFF
>NA|TRBJ2-5|NA|TRBV29-1
TGCAGCGTTGAAGGTGGGGGCACTGTGGAGACCCAGTACTTC
CSVEGGGTVETQYF
>NA|TRBJ1-5|NA|TRBV18
TGTGCCAGCTCGTCCACAGCCAATCAGCCCCAGCATTTT
CASSSTANQPQHF
>TRBD2|TRBJ2-7|NA|TRBV6-5
TGTGCCAGTAGCGGGGGCTTTGACTACGAGCAGTACTTC
CASSGGFDYEQYF
>TRBD2|TRBJ2-6|NA|TRBV9
TGTGCCAGCAGCGTCCGACTTAGCGGGGGGGCTGGGGCCAACGTCCTGACTTTC
CASSVRLSGGAGANVLTF
>NA|TRBJ2-5|NA|TRBV11-2
TGTGCCAGCAGCGTAACAGGTGTAGAGACCCAGTACTTC
CASSVTGVETQYF
>TRBD2|TRBJ2-3|NA|TRBV4-1
TGCGCCAGCAGCCAAGAGGGGACTAGCGGATCTAGCACAGATACGCAGTATTTT
CASSQEGTSGSSTDTQYF
>TRBD1|TRBJ1-4|NA|TRBV5-1
TGCGCCAGCGGACAGGGGTCGACTAATGAAAAACTGTTTTTT
CASGQGSTNEKLFF
>NA|TRBJ2-5|NA|TRBV2
TGTGCCAGCACCGGGACACCAGGAGAGACCCAGTACTTC
CASTGTPGETQYF
>NA|TRBJ1-3|NA|TRBV10-3
TGTGCCATCTCCCAGGACTCTGGAAACACCATATATTTT
CAISQDSGNTIYF
>NA|TRBJ1-1|NA|TRBV12-3/TRBV12-4
TGTGCCAGCAGTTTAGGGGGGAGGACTGAAGCTTTCTTT
CASSLGGRTEAFF
>TRBD1|TRBJ1-1|few|TRBV7-9
TGTGCCAGCAGCTTGACAGGGGACACTGAAGCTTTCTTT
CASSLTGDTEAFF
>TRBD1|TRBJ2-7|NA|TRBV7-9
TGTGCCAGCAGCCACAGGGGGCAGCGTGAGCAGTACTTC
CASSHRGQREQYF
>NA|TRBJ2-3|NA|TRBV2
TGTGCCAGCAGGTCGGGGATATTCGTTAGCACAGATACGCAGTATTTT
CASRSGIFVSTDTQYF
>TRBD1|TRBJ2-1|NA|TRBV9
TGTGCCAGCAGCGCTAACCCCGGACAGGGCGTGGACAATGAGCAGTTCTTC
CASSANPGQGVDNEQFF
>NA|TRBJ2-1|NA|TRBV19
TGTGCCACGGGAGACCGGGGCGCCCTCAGGGCGTATGAGCAGTTCTTC
CATGDRGALRAYEQFF
>TRBD2|TRBJ2-5|NA|TRBV3-1/TRBV3-2
TGTGCCAGCAGCCAAGATCTAGCGGGGGGGCTACAAGAGACCCAGTACTTC
CASSQDLAGGLQETQYF
>TRBD1|TRBJ1-3|few|TRBV2
TGTGCCAGCAGGGCGGGGACAGGGGCTGGAAACACCATATATTTT
CASRAGTGAGNTIYF
>TRBD2|TRBJ2-7|NA|TRBV27
TGTGCCAGCAGTTCCGGACTAGCGGGGGTGGGCGAGCAGTACTTC
CASSSGLAGVGEQYF
>TRBD2|TRBJ2-3|NA|TRBV5-1
TGCGCCAGCAGCTTGGGGGGACTAACCACAGATACGCAGTATTTT
CASSLGGLTTDTQYF
>NA|TRBJ1-3|NA|TRBV27
TGTGCCAGCTCCCGGACGGGGGGCCTTTTAGGAAACACCATATATTTT
CASSRTGGLLGNTIYF
>TRBD2|TRBJ2-1|few|TRBV2
TGTGCCAGCAGGGAACCTAGCGGGGGGGGAATCAATGAGCAGTTCTTC
CASREPSGGGINEQFF
>NA|TRBJ2-7|once|TRBV30
TGTGCCTGGAGTTCTGTTATTACCGCGAGGGAGCAGTACTTC
CAWSSVITAREQYF
>NA|TRBJ2-2|NA|TRBV9
TGTGCCAGCAGCGTAGAGGGGCGGAACACCGGGGAGCTGTTTTTT
CASSVEGRNTGELFF
>NA|TRBJ1-4|NA|TRBV6-2/TRBV6-3
TGTGCCAGCAGTTATACGCAGACTAATGAAAAACTGTTTTTT
CASSYTQTNEKLFF
>NA|TRBJ2-1|once|TRBV12-3/TRBV12-4
TGTGCCAGCAGTTTAGGGAGTGAGCAGTTCTTC
CASSLGSEQFF
>NA|TRBJ1-3|NA|TRBV12-3/TRBV12-4
TGTGCCAGCACCCGAGGGCAGGGAAACACCATATATTTT
CASTRGQGNTIYF
>TRBD2|TRBJ2-7|once|TRBV2
TGTGCCAGCAGACCTAGCGGTCTCTACGAGCAGTACTTC
CASRPSGLYEQYF
>NA|TRBJ1-1|NA|TRBV5-1
TGCGCCAGCAGCTGGGGGGACGTGGTGGGCACTGAAGCTTTCTTT
CASSWGDVVGTEAFF
>TRBD1|TRBJ1-2|NA|TRBV24-1
TGTGCCACCAGTGATTTAAGGACAGGGCGCTACACCTTC
CATSDLRTGRYTF
>NA|TRBJ2-1|NA|TRBV2
TGTGCCAGCAGTGATTTACGGGTGAGCTCCTACAATGAGCAGTTCTTC
CASSDLRVSSYNEQFF
>TRBD2|TRBJ2-5|NA|TRBV5-4
TGTGCCAGCAGCTCTAGCGGGGGGGCCCAAGAGACCCAGTACTTC
CASSSSGGAQETQYF
>TRBD2|TRBJ2-5|NA|TRBV10-3
TGTGCCACCGCCGGGGGCGGGGGGACTCAAGAGACCCAGTACTTC
CATAGGGGTQETQYF
>NA|TRBJ1-6|once|TRBV28
TGTGCCAGCGGGGCGCCTTATAATTCACCCCTCCACTTT
CASGAPYNSPLHF
>NA|TRBJ1-1|NA|TRBV6-2/TRBV6-3
TGTGCCAGCAGCCCAACCCTGGGAGGCACTGAAGCTTTCTTT
CASSPTLGGTEAFF
>NA|TRBJ1-2|few|TRBV10-3
TGTGCCATCAGTGAGCAACAGACTAATTATGGCTACACCTTC
CAISEQQTNYGYTF
>TRBD1|TRBJ1-4|NA|TRBV6-5
TGTGCCAGCGCTCCACAGGGGAATGAAAAACTGTTTTTT
CASAPQGNEKLFF
>NA|TRBJ1-1|NA|TRBV5-1
TGCGCCAGCAGCTTGGAGCGTTTTAGGGGAGGGGGCACTGAAGCTTTCTTT
CASSLERFRGGGTEAFF
>NA|TRBJ1-5|NA|TRBV7-2
TGTGCCAGCAGCTTTGACAGGAATCAGCCCCAGCATTTT
CASSFDRNQPQHF